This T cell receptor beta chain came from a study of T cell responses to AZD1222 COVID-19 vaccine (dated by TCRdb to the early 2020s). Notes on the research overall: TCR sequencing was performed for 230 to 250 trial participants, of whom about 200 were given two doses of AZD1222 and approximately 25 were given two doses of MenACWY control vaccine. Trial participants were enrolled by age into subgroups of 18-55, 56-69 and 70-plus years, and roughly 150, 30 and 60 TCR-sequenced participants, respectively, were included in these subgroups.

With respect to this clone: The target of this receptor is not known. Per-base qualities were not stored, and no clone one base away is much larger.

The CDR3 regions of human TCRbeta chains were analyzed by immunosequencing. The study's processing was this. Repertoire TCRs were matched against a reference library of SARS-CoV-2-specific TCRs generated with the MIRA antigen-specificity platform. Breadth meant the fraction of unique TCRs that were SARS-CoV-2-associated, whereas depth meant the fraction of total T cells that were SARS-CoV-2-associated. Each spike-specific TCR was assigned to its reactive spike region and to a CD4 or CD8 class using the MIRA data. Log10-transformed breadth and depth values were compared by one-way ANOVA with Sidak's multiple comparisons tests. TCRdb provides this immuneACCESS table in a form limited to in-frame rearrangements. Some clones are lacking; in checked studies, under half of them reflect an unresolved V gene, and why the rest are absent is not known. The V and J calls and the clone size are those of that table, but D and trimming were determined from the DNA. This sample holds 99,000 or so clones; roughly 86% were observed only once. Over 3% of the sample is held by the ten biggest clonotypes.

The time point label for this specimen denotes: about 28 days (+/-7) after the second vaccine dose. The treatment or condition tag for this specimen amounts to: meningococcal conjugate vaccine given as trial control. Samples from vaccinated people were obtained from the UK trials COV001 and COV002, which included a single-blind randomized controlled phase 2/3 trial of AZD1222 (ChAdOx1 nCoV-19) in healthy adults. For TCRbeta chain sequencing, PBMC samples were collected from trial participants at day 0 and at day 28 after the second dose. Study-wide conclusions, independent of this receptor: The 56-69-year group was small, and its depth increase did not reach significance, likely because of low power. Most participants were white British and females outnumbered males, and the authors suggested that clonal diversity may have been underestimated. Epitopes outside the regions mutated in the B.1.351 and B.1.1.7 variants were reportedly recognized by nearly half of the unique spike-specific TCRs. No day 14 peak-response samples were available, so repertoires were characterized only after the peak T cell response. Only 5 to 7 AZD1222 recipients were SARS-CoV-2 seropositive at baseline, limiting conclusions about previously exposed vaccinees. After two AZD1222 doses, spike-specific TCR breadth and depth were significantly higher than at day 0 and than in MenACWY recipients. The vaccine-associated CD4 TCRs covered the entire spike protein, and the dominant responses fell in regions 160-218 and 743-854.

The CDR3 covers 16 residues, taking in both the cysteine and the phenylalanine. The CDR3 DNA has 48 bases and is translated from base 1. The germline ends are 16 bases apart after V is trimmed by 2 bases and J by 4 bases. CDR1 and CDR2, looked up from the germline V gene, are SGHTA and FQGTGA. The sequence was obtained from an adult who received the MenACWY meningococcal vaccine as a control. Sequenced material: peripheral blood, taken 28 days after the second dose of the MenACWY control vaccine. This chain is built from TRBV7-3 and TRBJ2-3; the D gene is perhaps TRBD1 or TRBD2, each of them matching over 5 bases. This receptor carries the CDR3 CASSLGRGGPADTQYF. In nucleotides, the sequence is TGTGCCAGCAGCTTAGGGCGTGGGGGTCCCGCAGATACGCAGTATTTT.